These T cell receptor beta chains were read from a single sample in a study of blood T cell repertoires in COVID-19. The protocol was immunoSEQ multiplex PCR, while the TCRdb copy is restricted to in-frame clones and leaves out a portion. Here the sample spans some 700,000 clones, approximately 90% being singletons. The material sequenced was peripheral blood. The receptors come from a woman between 18 and 30 years old with acute or convalescent COVID-19. The CDR3 runs from the conserved cysteine through the conserved F or W. D genes are given only for firm matches. Clone size is not always given. Where it is, it says once, few, many or a class for expanded clones.

D	size	V	J	CDR3	DNA
TRBD2	-	TRBV5-1	TRBJ2-5	CASSFGASGGAAETQYF	TGCGCCAGCAGCTTTGGGGCTAGCGGGGGGGCAGCAGAGACCCAGTACTTC
TRBD1	-	TRBV7-9	TRBJ1-1	CASSFNSQGAPAFF	TGTGCCAGCAGCTTTAATTCCCAGGGGGCCCCAGCTTTCTTT
-	-	TRBV6-1	TRBJ1-2	CASSEARTWGYGYTF	TGTGCCAGCAGTGAAGCGCGGACATGGGGCTATGGCTACACCTTC
TRBD1	few	TRBV10-3	TRBJ1-4	CAISESGQGNSNEKLFF	TGTGCCATCAGTGAGTCGGGACAGGGGAATTCTAATGAAAAACTGTTTTTT
-	-	TRBV5-1	TRBJ1-1	CASTSGGGNTEAFF	TGCGCCAGCACCTCGGGAGGGGGGAACACTGAAGCTTTCTTT
TRBD1	-	TRBV6-6	TRBJ1-2	CASSSRGQGPDYGYTF	TGTGCCAGCAGTTCAAGGGGGCAAGGGCCCGACTATGGCTACACCTTC
TRBD1	-	TRBV30	TRBJ1-1	CAWTRQGLTEAFF	TGTGCCTGGACTAGACAGGGACTCACTGAAGCTTTCTTT
-	-	TRBV7-9	TRBJ1-1	CASSLGQEDPITEAFF	TGTGCCAGCAGCTTAGGGCAGGAGGACCCTATCACTGAAGCTTTCTTT
-	-	TRBV2	TRBJ1-2	CASSVSQELYGYTF	TGTGCCAGCAGTGTTTCACAGGAACTCTATGGCTACACCTTC
TRBD1	-	TRBV19	TRBJ1-2	CASSTQQGAGCYGYTF	TGTGCCAGTAGCACCCAACAGGGGGCGGGGTGCTATGGCTACACCTTC
-	-	TRBV7-9	TRBJ1-6	CASSAAGGRTGNSPLHF	TGTGCCAGCAGCGCCGCGGGGGGCAGAACGGGGAATTCACCCCTCCACTTT
TRBD1	-	TRBV18	TRBJ1-2	CASSPRVPLQGRGGYTF	TGTGCCAGCTCACCCCGGGTTCCCCTACAGGGGCGAGGTGGCTACACCTTC
-	-	TRBV5-1	TRBJ1-1	CASSSPQGVNTEAFF	TGCGCCAGCAGCTCGCCACAGGGAGTAAACACTGAAGCTTTCTTT
-	-	TRBV13	TRBJ1-2	CASSSADSSNYGYTF	TGTGCCAGCAGCTCCGCGGACTCCTCTAACTATGGCTACACCTTC
-	-	TRBV7-9	TRBJ1-4	CASSYWTGEKLFF	TGTGCCAGCAGCTACTGGACGGGGGAAAAACTGTTTTTT
-	-	TRBV18	TRBJ2-7	CASSQQYEQYF	TGTGCCAGCTCGCAACAGTACGAGCAGTACTTC
TRBD2	-	TRBV7-9	TRBJ2-7	CASSPSGGTDEQYF	TGTGCCAGCAGCCCCAGCGGGGGTACGGACGAGCAGTACTTC
TRBD1	-	TRBV4-1	TRBJ2-1	CASSFRGRNEQFF	TGCGCCAGCAGCTTCAGGGGGCGGAATGAGCAGTTCTTC
-	-	TRBV4-3	TRBJ1-4	CASSQDSGMTNEKLFF	TGCGCCAGCAGCCAAGATTCGGGGATGACTAATGAAAAACTGTTTTTT
-	-	TRBV21-1	TRBJ1-3	CASSKSEVGNTIYF	TGTGCCAGCAGCAAATCGGAGGTCGGAAACACCATATATTTT
-	-	TRBV5-1	TRBJ1-4	CASSLWGGEKLFF	TGCGCCAGCAGCTTGTGGGGGGGTGAAAAACTGTTTTTT
-	-	TRBV19	TRBJ1-5	CASTDSAIQHF	TGTGCCAGCACAGACAGCGCCATCCAGCATTTT
-	-	TRBV30	TRBJ2-7	CAWSVDRYEQYF	TGTGCCTGGAGTGTCGACAGATACGAGCAGTACTTC
TRBD1	-	TRBV9	TRBJ1-2	CASSVSPRGSFHTF	TGTGCCAGCAGCGTATCCCCCAGGGGGTCCTTTCACACCTTC
-	-	TRBV11-3	TRBJ2-2	CASSLDHRGGELFF	TGTGCCAGCAGCTTAGACCATCGGGGCGGGGAGCTGTTTTTT
-	-	TRBV6-6	TRBJ1-2	CASSYRTVNYGYTF	TGTGCCAGCAGTTACCGGACAGTAAACTATGGCTACACCTTC
TRBD1	-	TRBV7-2	TRBJ2-7	CASSLQTGVHEQYF	TGTGCCAGCAGCTTACAGACAGGGGTACACGAGCAGTACTTC
-	-	TRBV11-2	TRBJ1-6	CASRLAGSPLHF	TGTGCCAGCAGATTAGCAGGGTCACCCCTCCACTTT
TRBD2	-	TRBV7-9	TRBJ2-2	CASSFVAGGPTGELFF	TGTGCCAGCAGCTTTGTAGCGGGGGGGCCCACCGGGGAGCTGTTTTTT
-	-	TRBV12-3/TRBV12-4	TRBJ2-7	CASSNRQTYEQYF	TGTGCCAGCAGCAACCGACAGACCTACGAGCAGTACTTC
TRBD2	-	TRBV5-1	TRBJ2-7	CASSLATSGGFFEQYF	TGCGCCAGCAGCTTGGCGACTAGCGGGGGGTTCTTCGAGCAGTACTTC
TRBD1	once	TRBV5-8	TRBJ2-2	CASSWDRGGTGELFF	TGTGCCAGCAGCTGGGACAGGGGAGGCACCGGGGAGCTGTTTTTT
TRBD2	-	TRBV7-3	TRBJ2-3	CASSLGSGGAIDTQYF	TGTGCCAGCAGCTTGGGTAGCGGGGGGGCCATAGATACGCAGTATTTT
-	-	TRBV5-4	TRBJ1-1	CASSLAGTTEAFF	TGTGCCAGCAGCTTGGCAGGCACCACTGAAGCTTTCTTT
-	-	TRBV7-8	TRBJ1-1	CASSPGLPTEAFF	TGTGCCAGCAGCCCGGGACTGCCCACTGAAGCTTTCTTT
-	once	TRBV27	TRBJ1-2	CASSGGYGYTF	TGTGCCAGCAGTGGGGGGTATGGCTACACCTTC
-	-	TRBV4-1	TRBJ1-1	CASRRGAHVLDTEAFF	TGCGCCAGCAGAAGAGGAGCCCATGTGTTGGACACTGAAGCTTTCTTT
TRBD1	-	TRBV2	TRBJ2-5	CASSDRDRQKETQYF	TGTGCCAGCAGTGATAGGGACAGACAAAAAGAGACCCAGTACTTC
TRBD2	-	TRBV5-8	TRBJ2-4	CASSFGGGAKNIQYF	TGTGCCAGCAGCTTCGGGGGGGGAGCCAAAAACATTCAGTACTTC
-	-	TRBV30	TRBJ1-1	CAWSLTANTEAFF	TGTGCCTGGAGTCTGACAGCGAACACTGAAGCTTTCTTT
-	-	TRBV5-1	TRBJ2-3	CASSEGVSTDTQYF	TGCGCCAGCAGCGAGGGGGTTAGCACAGATACGCAGTATTTT